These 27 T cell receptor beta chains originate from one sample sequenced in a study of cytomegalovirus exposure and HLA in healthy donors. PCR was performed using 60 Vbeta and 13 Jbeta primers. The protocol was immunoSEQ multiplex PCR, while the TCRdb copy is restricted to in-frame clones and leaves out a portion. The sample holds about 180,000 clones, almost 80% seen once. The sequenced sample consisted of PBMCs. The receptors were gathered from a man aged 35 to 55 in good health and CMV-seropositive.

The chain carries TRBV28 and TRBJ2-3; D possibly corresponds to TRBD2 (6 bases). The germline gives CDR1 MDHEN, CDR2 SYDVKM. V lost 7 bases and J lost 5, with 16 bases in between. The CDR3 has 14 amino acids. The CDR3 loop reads CASTTAGKGDTQYF. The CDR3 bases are TGTGCCAGCACGACCGCGGGGAAGGGAGATACGCAGTATTTT.

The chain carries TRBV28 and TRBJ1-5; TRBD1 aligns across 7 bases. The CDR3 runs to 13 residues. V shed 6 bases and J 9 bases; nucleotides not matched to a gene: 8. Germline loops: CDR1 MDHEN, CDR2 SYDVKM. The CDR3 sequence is CASRQGYQGPQHF. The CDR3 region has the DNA TGTGCCAGCAGACAGGGGTACCAGGGGCCCCAGCATTTT.

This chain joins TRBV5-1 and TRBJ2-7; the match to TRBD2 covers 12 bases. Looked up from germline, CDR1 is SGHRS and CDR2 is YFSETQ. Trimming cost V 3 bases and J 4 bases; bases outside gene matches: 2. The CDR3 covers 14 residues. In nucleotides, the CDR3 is TGCGCCAGCAGCTCGACTAGCGGGAGTTACGAGCAGTACTTC. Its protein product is CASSSTSGSYEQYF.

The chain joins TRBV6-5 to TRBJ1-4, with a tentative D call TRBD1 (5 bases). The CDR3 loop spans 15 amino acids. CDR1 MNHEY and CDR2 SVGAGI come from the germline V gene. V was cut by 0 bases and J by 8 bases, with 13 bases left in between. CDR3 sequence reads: CASSYSRQGREKLFF. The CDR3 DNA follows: TGTGCCAGCAGTTACTCGAGGCAGGGAAGAGAAAAACTGTTTTTT.

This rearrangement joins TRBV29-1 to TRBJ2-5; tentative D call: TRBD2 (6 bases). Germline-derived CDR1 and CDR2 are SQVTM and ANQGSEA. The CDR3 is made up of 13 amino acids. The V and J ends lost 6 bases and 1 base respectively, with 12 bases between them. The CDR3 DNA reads TGCAGCGTCTCGGGCGGGACCCAAGAGACCCAGTACTTC. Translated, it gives CSVSGGTQETQYF.

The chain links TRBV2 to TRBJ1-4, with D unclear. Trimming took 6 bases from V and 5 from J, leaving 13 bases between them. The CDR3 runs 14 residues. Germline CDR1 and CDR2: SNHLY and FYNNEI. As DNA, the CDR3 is TGTGCCAGCAGAAGGCAGGCGTTCAATGAAAAACTGTTTTTT. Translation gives CASRRQAFNEKLFF.

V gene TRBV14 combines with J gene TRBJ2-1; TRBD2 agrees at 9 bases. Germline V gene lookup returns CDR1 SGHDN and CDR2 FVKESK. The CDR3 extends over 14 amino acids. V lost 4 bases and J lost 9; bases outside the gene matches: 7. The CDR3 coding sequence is TGTGCCAGCAGCCCCCGTAGCGGGAGTGGTGAGCAGTTCTTC. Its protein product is CASSPRSGSGEQFF.

The CDR3 coding sequence is TGTGCCAGCAGACTAGAGTCGGGCACCGGGGAGCTGTTTTTT. Translation: CASRLESGTGELFF. The chain is built from TRBV6-1 and TRBJ2-2; TRBD2 is a possible D gene (5 bases). The V gene's germline CDR1 is MNHNS and CDR2 SASEGT. The CDR3 covers 14 residues. V dropped 6 bases and J dropped 4 bases, with 12 bases sitting between them.

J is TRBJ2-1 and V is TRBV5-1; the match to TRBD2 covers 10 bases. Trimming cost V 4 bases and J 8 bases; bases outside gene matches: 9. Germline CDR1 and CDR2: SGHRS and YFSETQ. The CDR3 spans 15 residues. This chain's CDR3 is CASSESAGGPDEQFF. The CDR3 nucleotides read TGCGCCAGCAGCGAGTCAGCGGGAGGGCCGGATGAGCAGTTCTTC.

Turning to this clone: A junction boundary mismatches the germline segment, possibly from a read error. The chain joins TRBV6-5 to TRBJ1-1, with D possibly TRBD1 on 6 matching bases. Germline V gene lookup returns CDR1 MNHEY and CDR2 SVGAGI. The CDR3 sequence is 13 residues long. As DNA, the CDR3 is TGTGCCAGCAGTCGTGGACAGAGGACTGAGGCTTCCTTT. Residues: CASSRGQRTEASF.

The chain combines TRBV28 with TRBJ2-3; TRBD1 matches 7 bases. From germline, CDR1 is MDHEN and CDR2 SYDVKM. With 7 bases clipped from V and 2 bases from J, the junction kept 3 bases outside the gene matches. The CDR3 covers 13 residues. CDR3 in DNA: TGTGCCAGCATCGACAGGGCCACAGATACGCAGTATTTT. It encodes CASIDRATDTQYF.

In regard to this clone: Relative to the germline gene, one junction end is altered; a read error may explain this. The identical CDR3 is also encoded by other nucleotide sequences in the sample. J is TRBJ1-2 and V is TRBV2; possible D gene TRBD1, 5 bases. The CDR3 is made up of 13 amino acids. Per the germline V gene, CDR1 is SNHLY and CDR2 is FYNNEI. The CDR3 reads CASMRGEGYGYTF. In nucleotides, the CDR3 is TGCGCCAGCATGCGGGGAGAGGGGTATGGCTACACCTTC.

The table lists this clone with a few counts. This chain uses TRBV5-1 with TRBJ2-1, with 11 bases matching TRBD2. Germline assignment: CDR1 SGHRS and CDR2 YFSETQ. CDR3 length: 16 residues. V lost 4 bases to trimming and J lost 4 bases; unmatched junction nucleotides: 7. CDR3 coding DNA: TGCGCCAGCAGCGCGACTAGCGGGATCGCGTACAATGAGCAGTTCTTC. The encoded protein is CASSATSGIAYNEQFF.

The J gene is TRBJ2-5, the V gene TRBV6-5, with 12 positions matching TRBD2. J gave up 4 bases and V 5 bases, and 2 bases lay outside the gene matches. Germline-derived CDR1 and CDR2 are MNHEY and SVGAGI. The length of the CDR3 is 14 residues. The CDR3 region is CASSPTSGRETQYF. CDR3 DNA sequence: TGTGCCAGCAGTCCGACTAGCGGGAGAGAGACCCAGTACTTC.

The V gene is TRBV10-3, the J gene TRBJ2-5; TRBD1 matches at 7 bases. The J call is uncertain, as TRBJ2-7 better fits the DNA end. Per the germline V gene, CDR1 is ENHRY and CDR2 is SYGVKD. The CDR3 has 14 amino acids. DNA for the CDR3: TGTGCCATCAGGGCCGGGACAGAGACCTACGAGCAGTACTTC. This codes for CAIRAGTETYEQYF.

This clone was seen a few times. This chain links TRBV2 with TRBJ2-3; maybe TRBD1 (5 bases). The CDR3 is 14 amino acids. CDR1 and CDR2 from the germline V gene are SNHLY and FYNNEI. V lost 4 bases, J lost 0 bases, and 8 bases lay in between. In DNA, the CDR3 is TGTGCCAGCAGTGCCAGGACAAGCACAGATACGCAGTATTTT. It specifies CASSARTSTDTQYF.

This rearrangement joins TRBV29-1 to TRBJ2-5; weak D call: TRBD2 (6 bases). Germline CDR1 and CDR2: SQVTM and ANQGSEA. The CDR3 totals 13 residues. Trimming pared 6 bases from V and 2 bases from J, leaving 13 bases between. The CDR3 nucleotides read TGCAGCGTATACCGGGACTTACAAGAGACCCAGTACTTC. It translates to CSVYRDLQETQYF.

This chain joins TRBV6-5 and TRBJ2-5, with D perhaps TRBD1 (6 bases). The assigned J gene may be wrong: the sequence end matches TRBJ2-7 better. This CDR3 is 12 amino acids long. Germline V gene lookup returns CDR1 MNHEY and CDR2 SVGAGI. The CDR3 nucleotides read TGTGCCAGCAGTTACAACAGGGACGAGCAGTACTTC. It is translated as CASSYNRDEQYF.

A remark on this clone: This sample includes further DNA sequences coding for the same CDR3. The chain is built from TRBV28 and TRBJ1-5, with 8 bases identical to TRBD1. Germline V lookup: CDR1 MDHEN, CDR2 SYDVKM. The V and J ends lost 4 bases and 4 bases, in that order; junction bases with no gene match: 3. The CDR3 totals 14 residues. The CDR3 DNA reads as TGTGCCAGCAGTTCTGGACAGGGAAATCAGCCCCAGCATTTT. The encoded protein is CASSSGQGNQPQHF.

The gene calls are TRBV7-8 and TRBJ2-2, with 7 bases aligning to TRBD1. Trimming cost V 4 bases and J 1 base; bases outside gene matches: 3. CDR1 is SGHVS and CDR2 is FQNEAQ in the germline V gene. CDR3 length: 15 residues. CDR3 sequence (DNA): TGTGCCAGCAGCTCCCGGACAGGGAACACCGGGGAGCTGTTTTTT. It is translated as CASSSRTGNTGELFF.

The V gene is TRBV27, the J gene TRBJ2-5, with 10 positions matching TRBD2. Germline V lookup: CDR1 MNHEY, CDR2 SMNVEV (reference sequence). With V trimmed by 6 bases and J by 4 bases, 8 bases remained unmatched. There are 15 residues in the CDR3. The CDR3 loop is CASRSGLAGVETQYF. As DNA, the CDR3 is TGTGCCAGCAGAAGTGGGCTAGCGGGAGTAGAGACCCAGTACTTC.

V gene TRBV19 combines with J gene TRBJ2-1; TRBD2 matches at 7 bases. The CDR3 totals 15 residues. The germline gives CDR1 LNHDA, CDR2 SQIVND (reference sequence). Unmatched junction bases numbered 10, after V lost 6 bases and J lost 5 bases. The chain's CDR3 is CASRERGSLDNEQFF. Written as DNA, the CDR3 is TGTGCCAGTAGGGAGCGGGGTTCTCTCGACAATGAGCAGTTCTTC.

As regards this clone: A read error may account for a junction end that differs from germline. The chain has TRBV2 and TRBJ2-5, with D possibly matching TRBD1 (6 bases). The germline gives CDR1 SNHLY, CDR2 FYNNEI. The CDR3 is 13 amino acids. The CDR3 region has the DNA TGTGCCAGCAGTCCAGACAGGAAAGAGGCCCAGTACTTC. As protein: CASSPDRKEAQYF.

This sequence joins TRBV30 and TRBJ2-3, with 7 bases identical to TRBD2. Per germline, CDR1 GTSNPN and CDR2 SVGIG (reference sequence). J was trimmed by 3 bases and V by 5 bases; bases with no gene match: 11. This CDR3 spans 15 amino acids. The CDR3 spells CAWARAGRQTDTQYF. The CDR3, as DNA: TGTGCCTGGGCCCGAGCGGGACGCCAGACAGATACGCAGTATTTT.

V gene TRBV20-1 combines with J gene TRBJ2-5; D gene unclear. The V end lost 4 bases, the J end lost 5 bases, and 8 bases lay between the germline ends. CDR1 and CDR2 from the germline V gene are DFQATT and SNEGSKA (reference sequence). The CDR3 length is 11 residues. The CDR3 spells CSATPFETQYF. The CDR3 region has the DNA TGCAGTGCTACCCCGTTTGAGACCCAGTACTTC.

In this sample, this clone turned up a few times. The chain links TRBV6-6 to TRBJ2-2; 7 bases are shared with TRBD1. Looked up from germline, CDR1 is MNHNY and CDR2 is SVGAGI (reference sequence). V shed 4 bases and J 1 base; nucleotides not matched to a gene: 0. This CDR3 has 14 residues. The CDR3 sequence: CASSWTGNTGELFF. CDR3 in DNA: TGTGCCAGCAGTTGGACAGGGAACACCGGGGAGCTGTTTTTT.

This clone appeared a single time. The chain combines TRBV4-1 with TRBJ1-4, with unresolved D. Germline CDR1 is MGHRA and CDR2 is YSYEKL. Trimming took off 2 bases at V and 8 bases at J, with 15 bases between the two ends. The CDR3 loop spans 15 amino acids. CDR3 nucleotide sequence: TGCGCCAGCAGCCAACTCCGACGGCCGGAGGAAAAACTGTTTTTT. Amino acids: CASSQLRRPEEKLFF.